Shown below are 27 T cell receptor beta chains from a single sample sequenced in a study of glioma-infiltrating T cells after dendritic cell vaccination. The sample's time point: after dendritic cell vaccination, including at tumor progression/relapse. Assay: immunoSEQ multiplex PCR; the TCRdb copy retains only in-frame clones and omits some. Counted here are about 90,000 clones, 83% occurring once; the ten biggest clones make up 6% to 8.5%. The sample consisted of blood, taken after dendritic cell vaccination. The origin of the receptors is a human donor with glioblastoma.

The chain employs TRBV5-1 and TRBJ2-2, with D perhaps TRBD1 (6 bases). The V and J ends lost 3 bases and 0 bases respectively, with 15 bases between them. Germline CDR1 is SGHRS and CDR2 is YFSETQ. The CDR3 extends over 17 amino acids. The CDR3 protein is CASSSHQGIPNTGELFF. The CDR3 DNA follows: TGCGCCAGCAGCTCGCACCAGGGGATCCCGAACACCGGGGAGCTGTTTTTT.

This chain connects TRBV7-2 to TRBJ2-5; 7 nucleotides align to TRBD2. The ends lost 2 bases at V and 5 bases at J; junction bases unmatched: 5. Germline V gives CDR1 SGHTA, CDR2 FQGNSA. The CDR3 extends over 14 amino acids. The CDR3 loop is CASSLSGDVETQYF. Here the CDR3 DNA reads TGTGCCAGCAGCTTAAGCGGGGACGTGGAGACCCAGTACTTC.

The J gene is TRBJ2-5, the V gene TRBV10-3, with 7 bases fitting TRBD2. There are 14 residues in the CDR3. Germline loops: CDR1 ENHRY, CDR2 SYGVKD. The V segment lost 6 bases and the J segment 5 bases; nucleotides outside the gene matches: 9. The CDR3 is CAISPSGAGETQYF. As DNA, the CDR3 is TGTGCCATCAGCCCCAGCGGGGCTGGCGAGACCCAGTACTTC.

The V and J genes are TRBV5-4 and TRBJ1-2; 7 nucleotides agree with TRBD1. Germline CDR1 reads SGHNT; CDR2 reads YYREEE (reference sequence). V was clipped by 6 bases and J by 7 bases; unmatched bases: 18. The CDR3 extends over 16 amino acids. In DNA form, the CDR3 reads TGTGCCAGCAAGGGGGCCCCTGGGGACCACGGTACTGGCTACACCTTC. Amino acids: CASKGAPGDHGTGYTF. The variable domain in full, with the rest retrieved from reference TRBV5-4 and TRBJ1-2, is ETGVTQSPTHLIKTRGQQVTLRCSSQSGHNTVSWYQQALGQGPQFIFQYYREEENGRGNFPPRFSGLQFPNYSSELNVNALELDDSALYLCASKGAPGDHGTGYTFGSGTRLTVV.

This clone has only one observation. The chain employs TRBV19 and TRBJ1-6, with D possibly TRBD1 on 5 matching bases. The length of the CDR3 is 15 residues. The V end lost 3 bases, the J end lost 9 bases, and 15 bases lay between the germline ends. The germline V gene encodes CDR1 LNHDA and CDR2 SQIVND (reference sequence). CDR3 amino acids: CASSMDGTLGSPLHF. The CDR3 DNA reads TGTGCCAGTAGTATGGACGGGACTCTAGGTTCACCCCTCCACTTT. Together with reference TRBV19 and TRBJ1-6, the CDR3 gives the full variable domain: DGGITQSPKYLFRKEGQNVTLSCEQNLNHDAMYWYRQDPGQGLRLIYYSQIVNDFQKGDIAEGYSVSREKKESFPLTVTSAQKNPTAFYLCASSMDGTLGSPLHFGNGTRLTVT.

The gene calls are TRBV5-8 and TRBJ1-5, with D possibly matching TRBD1 (6 bases). Germline values: CDR1 SGHTS, CDR2 YDEGEE. V was trimmed by 4 bases and J by 0 bases, leaving 11 bases between them. The CDR3 has 15 residues. This chain's CDR3 is CASSPTGTSNQPQHF. The CDR3, as DNA: TGTGCCAGCAGCCCGACAGGTACTAGCAATCAGCCCCAGCATTTT.

The V gene is TRBV7-8, the J gene TRBJ1-2; weak D call: TRBD1 (6 bases). This CDR3 has 15 residues. From germline, CDR1 is SGHVS and CDR2 FQNEAQ. The V and J ends lost 0 bases and 6 bases respectively, with 14 bases between them. CDR3 in DNA: TGTGCCAGCAGCTTAGCGGGAGGGGGGGGAAATGGCTACACCTTC. Its translation is CASSLAGGGGNGYTF.

The gene calls are TRBV27 and TRBJ1-1; 9 bases map to TRBD1. CDR1 is MNHEY and CDR2 is SMNVEV in the germline V gene (reference sequence). This CDR3 region has 14 residues. The V segment lost 5 bases and the J segment 12 bases; nucleotides outside the gene matches: 13. CDR3 protein: CASSTELGQGSSFF. In DNA, the CDR3 is TGTGCCAGCAGTACCGAATTGGGACAGGGTAGCTCTTTCTTT.

The table lists this clone with a few counts. This chain joins TRBV19 and TRBJ1-6; D not certain. V was trimmed by 6 bases and J by 5 bases, leaving 17 bases between them. The germline V gene has CDR1 LNHDA and CDR2 SQIVND (reference sequence). The CDR3 has 16 residues. In DNA, the CDR3 is TGTGCCAGTAGCTTTGGAGGAGTGAGAGATAATTCACCCCTCCACTTT. Its translation: CASSFGGVRDNSPLHF.

This chain connects TRBV4-2 to TRBJ2-1; weak D call: TRBD2 (5 bases). V lost 0 bases, J lost 0 bases, and 12 bases lay in between. This CDR3 spans 17 amino acids. The germline V gene encodes CDR1 LGHNA and CDR2 YNFKEQ. The CDR3 sequence is CASSQDTSDFSYNEQFF. In nucleotides, the CDR3 is TGTGCCAGCAGCCAAGATACCTCGGACTTCTCCTACAATGAGCAGTTCTTC.

The V gene is TRBV18, the J gene TRBJ2-7; weak D call: TRBD2 (7 bases). The V end lost 3 bases, the J end lost 9 bases, and 18 bases lay between the germline ends. Germline lookup yields CDR1 KGHSH and CDR2 LQKENI. The CDR3 spans 14 residues. CDR3 in DNA: TGTGCCAGCTCACCGCTCGAACGGGGGGCTGGGCAGTACTTC. Translated: CASSPLERGAGQYF.

The chain combines TRBV7-9 with TRBJ2-7; D may be TRBD2 (5 bases). The CDR3 length is 12 residues. With 5 bases removed from V and 6 bases from J, the gap between germline ends came to 11 bases. Looked up from germline, CDR1 is SEHNR and CDR2 is FQNEAQ (reference sequence). CDR3 region: CASSGREGEQYF. Written as DNA, the CDR3 is TGTGCCAGCAGCGGCCGGGAAGGCGAGCAGTACTTC.

The chain uses TRBV6-6 and TRBJ2-2, with D possibly matching TRBD2 (5 bases). The germline CDR1 and CDR2 sequences are MNHNY and SVGAGI (reference sequence). The V gene lost 6 bases and the J gene lost 6 bases, with 17 bases spanning the gap. The CDR3 covers 15 residues. CDR3 nucleotides: TGTGCCAGCAGCCAGGATCTCGCGGGTTCCGGGGAGCTGTTTTTT. It encodes CASSQDLAGSGELFF.

This clone was counted a single time. The V gene is TRBV6-1, the J gene TRBJ2-3, with 9 bases fitting TRBD1. The V and J ends lost 6 bases and 1 base, in that order; junction bases with no gene match: 5. This CDR3 has 15 residues. Germline lookup yields CDR1 MNHNS and CDR2 SASEGT. Written as DNA, the CDR3 is TGTGCCAGCAGGACCCGGGACAGGGGCACAGATACGCAGTATTTT. Translating it yields CASRTRDRGTDTQYF.

The chain uses TRBV7-9 and TRBJ2-5; 12 positions match TRBD2. The CDR3 runs 15 residues. CDR1 and CDR2 (germline): SEHNR, FQNEAQ (reference sequence). V shed 5 bases, J shed 5 bases, and the junction held 6 bases outside the gene matches. The CDR3 reads CASSHGLAGRETQYF. CDR3 DNA sequence: TGTGCCAGCAGCCATGGACTAGCGGGGAGGGAGACCCAGTACTTC. Supplemented by reference TRBV7-9 and TRBJ2-5, the full variable domain reads DTGVSQNPRHKITKRGQNVTFRCDPISEHNRLYWYRQTLGQGPEFLTYFQNEAQLEKSRLLSDRFSAERPKGSFSTLEIQRTEQGDSAMYLCASSHGLAGRETQYFGPGTRLLVL.

The CDR3 DNA sequence: TGTGCCAGCAGCCAGGGCCCAAGGTCTGCCGGGGAGCTGTTTTTT. Its translation is CASSQGPRSAGELFF. The chain combines TRBV6-4 with TRBJ2-2; TRBD1 is a possible D gene (5 bases). The V gene lost 6 bases and the J gene lost 6 bases, with 17 bases spanning the gap. Germline V gene lookup returns CDR1 MRHNA and CDR2 SNTAGT. The CDR3 runs to 15 residues.

The chain links TRBV9 to TRBJ1-1; no clear D gene. The CDR3 contains 13 residues. Looked up from germline, CDR1 is SGDLS and CDR2 is YYNGEE. Deletions cut 1 base from V and 1 base from J, with 5 bases between. The CDR3 DNA is TGTGCCAGCAGCGTAACAGCGAACACTGAAGCTTTCTTT. It specifies CASSVTANTEAFF.

The chain couples TRBV18 to TRBJ1-2, with D perhaps TRBD1 (5 bases). This CDR3 spans 17 amino acids. Trimming removed 2 bases at V and 0 bases at J, with 16 bases between. From germline, CDR1 is KGHSH and CDR2 LQKENI. CDR3 nucleotides: TGTGCCAGCTCACCAACGACAGAAGCCAAAACTAACTATGGCTACACCTTC. Translating it yields CASSPTTEAKTNYGYTF.

J is TRBJ2-5 and V is TRBV29-1; tentative D call: TRBD1 (6 bases). Per germline, CDR1 SQVTM and CDR2 ANQGSEA. V was pared by 1 base and J by 5 bases, with 14 bases between. This CDR3 is 14 amino acids long. CDR3: CSVEGGTGQETQYF. The DNA of the CDR3 is TGCAGCGTTGAAGGAGGTACAGGGCAGGAGACCCAGTACTTC.

The gene calls are TRBV7-9 and TRBJ1-2; D is unresolved. Per the germline V gene, CDR1 is SEHNR and CDR2 is FQNEAQ (reference sequence). This CDR3 is built from 13 residues. The V gene lost 5 bases and the J gene lost 8 bases, with 15 bases spanning the gap. CDR3 sequence: CASSPPAGQGYTF. The CDR3 DNA reads as TGTGCCAGCAGCCCGCCCGCAGGCCAGGGCTACACCTTC.

In DNA, the CDR3 is TGTGCCAGTAGTATAGCCCCCGGGACAGGGGTTGAAAAACTGTTTTTT. Residues: CASSIAPGTGVEKLFF. The chain is built from TRBV19 and TRBJ1-4, with TRBD1 matching over 10 bases. This CDR3 spans 16 amino acids. V shed 1 base and J 7 bases; nucleotides not matched to a gene: 6. Germline V gene sequence: CDR1 LNHDA, CDR2 SQIVND (reference sequence).

V gene TRBV5-1 combines with J gene TRBJ1-2; perhaps TRBD1 as D (5 bases). V dropped 7 bases and J dropped 4 bases, with 26 bases sitting between them. The CDR3 consists of 17 residues. Germline assignment: CDR1 SGHRS and CDR2 YFSETQ. Here the CDR3 reads CASHQPGWGGSSYGYTF. DNA of the CDR3: TGCGCCAGCCACCAGCCCGGGTGGGGGGGGTCTAGCTATGGCTACACCTTC.

The chain joins TRBV2 to TRBJ1-5; 7 bases fit TRBD1. The CDR3 spans 13 residues. Germline loops: CDR1 SNHLY, CDR2 FYNNEI. J lost 4 bases, V lost 7 bases, and 4 bases had no gene match. CDR3 sequence reads: CASKGQLNQPQHF. The CDR3 coding sequence is TGTGCCAGCAAGGGACAGTTGAATCAGCCCCAGCATTTT.

The chain is built from TRBV19 and TRBJ1-1; the match to TRBD1 covers 8 bases. J was trimmed by 2 bases and V by 8 bases; bases with no gene match: 7. The V gene's germline CDR1 is LNHDA and CDR2 SQIVND (reference sequence). The CDR3 totals 14 residues. The CDR3 region is CASVRGTGNTEAFF. CDR3 in DNA: TGTGCCAGTGTTAGGGGGACAGGAAACACTGAAGCTTTCTTT.

This chain links TRBV4-2 with TRBJ1-3; the match to TRBD1 covers 9 bases. The germline V gene encodes CDR1 LGHNA and CDR2 YNFKEQ. CDR3 length equals 16 residues. V lost 3 bases and J lost 1; bases outside the gene matches: 4. In DNA form, the CDR3 reads TGTGCCAGCAGCCATACCGGGACAGGGTCTGGAAACACCATATATTTT. Protein product: CASSHTGTGSGNTIYF.

This chain joins TRBV5-4 and TRBJ2-1; tentative D call: TRBD2 (7 bases). This CDR3 comprises 16 residues. V gave up 0 bases and J gave up 0 bases, with 10 bases separating them. CDR1 and CDR2 (germline): SGHNT, YYREEE (reference sequence). CDR3 region: CASSLGGGGSYNEQFF. The DNA of the CDR3 is TGTGCCAGCAGCTTGGGAGGGGGGGGCTCCTACAATGAGCAGTTCTTC.

V is TRBV21-1 and J is TRBJ2-2; the table's D call, TRBD1, was not checked against the DNA. TRBV21-1 constitutes a pseudogene. This CDR3 comprises 17 residues. Here the CDR3 DNA reads TGTGCCAGCAGCAAAGGGGGGCGGTCCTACCGCACCGGGGAGCTGTTTTTT. Translated: CASSKGGRSYRTGELFF.